The next 14 T cell receptor beta chains were all read from a single sample in a study of CD8+CD57+ T cells in acquired aplastic anemia. It was patients with CD8+CD57+ cell expansion by flow cytometry who were chosen for sequencing. Profiling that covered TCR beta VDJ and CDR3 relied on genomic DNA as its template. Via MiXCR, TCRdb re-called the reads, giving one row per CDR3 protein. Here the sample spans around 200,000 distinct CDR3 sequences, roughly half being singletons. Material for sequencing was sorted CD4+, CD8+, or CD8+CD57+ T cells (not recorded which) from PBMCs. These receptors all stem from a human donor with aplastic anemia.

The rearrangement joins TRBV13 to TRBJ2-4; D is possibly TRBD2 (5 bases). CDR1 and CDR2 from the germline V gene are PRHDT and FYEKMQ (reference sequence). CDR3 length: 20 residues. The V and J ends lost 0 bases and 0 bases respectively, with 21 bases between them. CDR3 in DNA: TGTGCCAGCAGCTTAGGCCCCGATCGTGGTTTAGCGCGAGCCAAAAACATTCAGTACTTC. Protein product: CASSLGPDRGLARAKNIQYF. Variable domain in full (rest from reference TRBV13 and TRBJ2-4): AAGVIQSPRHLIKEKRETATLKCYPIPRHDTVYWYQQGPGQDPQFLISFYEKMQSDKGSIPDRFSAQQFSDYHSELNMSSLELGDSALYFCASSLGPDRGLARAKNIQYFGAGTRLSVL.

The chain links TRBV25-1 to TRBJ2-7; 7 nucleotides align to TRBD2. There are 13 residues in the CDR3. The J segment lost 2 bases and the V segment lost 8 bases, leaving 6 bases of the junction unmatched. The germline V gene encodes CDR1 MGHDK and CDR2 SYGVNS. The CDR3 DNA sequence: TGTGCCAGCTTGGGAGGGTTCGCCTACGAGCAGTACTTC. Translated: CASLGGFAYEQYF.

The chain has TRBV29-1 and TRBJ1-1, with D possibly being TRBD1 (6 bases). The V and J ends lost 4 bases and 1 base respectively, with 19 bases between them. This CDR3 spans 16 amino acids. Germline CDR1 reads SQVTM; CDR2 reads ANQGSEA. The CDR3 bases are TGCAGCGTTGTTCGGGCGGGGGGCGATCGGAACACTGAAGCTTTCTTT. This gives the protein CSVVRAGGDRNTEAFF.

This clonotype was recorded a few times. The chain links TRBV6-2 or TRBV6-3 to TRBJ2-1; weak D call: TRBD2 (5 bases). The germline V gene has CDR1 MNHEY and CDR2 SVGEGT. The CDR3 runs to 17 residues. Trimming shortened V by 0 bases and J by 2 bases, and 14 bases separated the two germline ends. CDR3 in amino acids: CASSYSIRLAPYNEQFF. CDR3 bases: TGTGCCAGCAGTTACTCGATACGGCTAGCTCCCTACAATGAGCAGTTCTTC.

This clonotype was picked up many times. This chain joins TRBV11-1 and TRBJ2-3; TRBD2 is a possible D gene (5 bases). The length of the CDR3 is 19 residues. Trimming cost V 5 bases and J 1 base, with 25 bases left between them. Germline values: CDR1 SGHAT, CDR2 FQDESV (reference sequence). The CDR3 nucleotides are TGTGCCAGCAGCCCAACCAGATGGAGGTTCCAACCGGGCACAGATACGCAGTATTTT. Its translation: CASSPTRWRFQPGTDTQYF.

This clonotype was counted at least ten times. The chain recombines TRBV29-1 with TRBJ2-7; 7 nucleotides line up with TRBD1. The ends lost 0 bases at V and 5 bases at J; junction bases unmatched: 7. Looked up from germline, CDR1 is SQVTM and CDR2 is ANQGSEA. This CDR3 region has 14 residues. Here the CDR3 DNA reads TGCAGCGTTGAAGATCTCGGGACAGACGACGAGCAGTACTTC. Translating gives CSVEDLGTDDEQYF.

At least ten counts were recorded for this clonotype. Mismatch with germline at one junction end may stem from a read error. V and J are TRBV5-1 and TRBJ2-3; 9 positions match TRBD1. The CDR3 consists of 15 residues. Germline V gene lookup returns CDR1 SGHRS and CDR2 YFSETQ. In nucleotides, the CDR3 is TGCGCCAGCACCTTGAGGACAGGGGTTTCAGATACGCAGTATTTT. Its protein product is CASTLRTGVSDTQYF.

This clonotype came up a few times. This rearrangement joins TRBV14 to TRBJ1-3; D uncertain. Germline CDR1 is SGHDN and CDR2 is FVKESK. The CDR3 length is 15 residues. V was shortened by 4 bases and J by 2 bases, with 12 bases between the two germline ends. In DNA form, the CDR3 reads TGTGCCAGCAGCCCTACTCGGGTCCCTGGAAACACCATATATTTT. Protein product: CASSPTRVPGNTIYF.

Comments on this clonotype: It is likely a read error, because the conserved phenylalanine at the end of the CDR3 is missing. The limits of the CDR3 on the DNA are not certain, so only TCRdb's listed CDR3 is given. CDR3 region: CSARHSSSYGQHS. J is TRBJ2-7 and V is TRBV20-1. Germline V gene data show CDR1 as DFQATT and CDR2 as SNEGSKA (reference sequence). The CDR3 has 13 residues if both end residues are counted.

The V call is TRBV12-3 or TRBV12-4, the J call TRBJ2-5, with TRBD2 identical over 7 bases. The J segment lost 4 bases and the V segment lost 6 bases, leaving 5 bases of the junction unmatched. The CDR3 loop spans 13 amino acids. CDR3 nucleotide sequence: TGTGCCAGCAGGGCGACTAGCACAGAGACCCAGTACTTC. Its translation is CASRATSTETQYF.

The chain joins TRBV2 to TRBJ2-3; D is perhaps TRBD1 (5 bases). The CDR3 runs to 13 residues. Germline assignment: CDR1 SNHLY and CDR2 FYNNEI. The germline V and J ends were trimmed by 7 bases and 0 bases, with 8 bases remaining between them. The CDR3 sequence: CASNSGSTDTQYF. DNA of the CDR3: TGTGCCAGCAATTCAGGGAGCACAGATACGCAGTATTTT. The whole variable domain, remainder taken from reference TRBV2 and TRBJ2-3, is EPEVTQTPSHQVTQMGQEVILRCVPISNHLYFYWYRQILGQKVEFLVSFYNNEISEKSEIFDDQFSVERPDGSNFTLKIRSTKLEDSAMYFCASNSGSTDTQYFGPGTRLTVL.

The genes are TRBV20-1 and TRBJ2-3, with a possible D match to TRBD1 (6 bases). Germline V gene data show CDR1 as DFQATT and CDR2 as SNEGSKA (reference sequence). The CDR3 is made up of 15 amino acids. CDR3 DNA: TGCAGCCCTCAAACAGGGCCTTCTGGAGCAGATACGCAGTATTTT. It specifies CSPQTGPSGADTQYF.

The chain recombines TRBV7-9 with TRBJ1-6; D call uncertain. Germline V CDR1 and CDR2: SEHNR, FQNEAQ (reference sequence). Trimming took 3 bases from V and 10 from J, leaving 10 bases between them. This CDR3 has 13 residues. Here the CDR3 reads CASSLEGWSPLHF. CDR3 sequence (DNA): TGTGCCAGCAGCTTGGAAGGGTGGTCACCCCTCCACTTT.

This clonotype was seen repeatedly, ten times or more. The CDR3 region is CASDKQQETQYF. Here the CDR3 DNA reads TGTGCCAGCGACAAACAACAAGAGACCCAGTACTTC. The genes are TRBV12-3 or TRBV12-4 and TRBJ2-5; D is ambiguous. Trimming stripped 8 bases from V and 2 bases from J, with 9 bases between. This CDR3 spans 12 amino acids.